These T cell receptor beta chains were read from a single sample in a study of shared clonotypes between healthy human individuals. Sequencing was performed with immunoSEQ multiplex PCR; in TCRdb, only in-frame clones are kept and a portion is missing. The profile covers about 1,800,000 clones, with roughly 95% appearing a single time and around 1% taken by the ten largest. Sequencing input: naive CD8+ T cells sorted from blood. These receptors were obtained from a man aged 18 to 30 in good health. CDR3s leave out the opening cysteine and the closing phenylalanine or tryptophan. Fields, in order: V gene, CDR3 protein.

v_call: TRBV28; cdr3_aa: ASSPYRGSNQPQH
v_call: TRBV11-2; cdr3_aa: ASSFVGQPQH
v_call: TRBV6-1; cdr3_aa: ASSGSTSSNQPQH
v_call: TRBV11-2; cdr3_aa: ASSLGNEKLF
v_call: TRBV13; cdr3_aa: ASSFRGGGYEQY
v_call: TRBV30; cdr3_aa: ACLAELYNEQF
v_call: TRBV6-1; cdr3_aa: ASSEEGPYEQY
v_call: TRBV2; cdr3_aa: ASSALLAGVEQF
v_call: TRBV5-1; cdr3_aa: ASSLAEGARTGELF
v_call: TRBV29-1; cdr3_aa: SVEDTVEYGYT
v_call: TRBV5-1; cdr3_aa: ASSLPSGSSYNEQF
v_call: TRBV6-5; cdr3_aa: ASSYSKGYGGGYT
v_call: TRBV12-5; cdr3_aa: ASGYTGTVASYEQY
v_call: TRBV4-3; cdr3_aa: ASSQDFAGAYNEQF
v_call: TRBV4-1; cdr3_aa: ASSQDPGWQETQY
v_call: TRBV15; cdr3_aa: ATTSPWASNTGELF
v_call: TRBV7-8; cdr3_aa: ASTQFSGGSYEQY
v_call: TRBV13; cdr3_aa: ASSRDGYEQY
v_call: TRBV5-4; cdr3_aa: ASSQSPGDEKLF
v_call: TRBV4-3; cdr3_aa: ASSQVLGETQY
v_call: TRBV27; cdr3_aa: ASSPIAALNTGELF
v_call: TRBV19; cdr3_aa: ASRSFGLNEQF
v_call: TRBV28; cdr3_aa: ASSLQGSYEQY
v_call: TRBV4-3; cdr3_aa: ASTQGASGQDNEQF
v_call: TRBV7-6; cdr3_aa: ASSQLTGEYGNTIY
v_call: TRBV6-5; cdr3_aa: ASSLTGGSRTEAF
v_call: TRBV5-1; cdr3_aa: ASSLSSGASGYT
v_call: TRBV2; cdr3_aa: ASSGPGQGGNEQF
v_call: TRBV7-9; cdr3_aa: ASSFWGYEQY
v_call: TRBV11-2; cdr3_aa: ASSVRDTYEQY
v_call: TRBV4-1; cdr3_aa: ASSHDSSSYNEQF
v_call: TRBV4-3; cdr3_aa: ASSQDKRGTEAF
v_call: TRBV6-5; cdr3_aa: ASSYNEGTNEQY
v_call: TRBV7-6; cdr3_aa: ASSPRQGLEQY
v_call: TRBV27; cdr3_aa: ASSELAGGQETQY
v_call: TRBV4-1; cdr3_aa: ASSQDLRLYSGRAIEQF